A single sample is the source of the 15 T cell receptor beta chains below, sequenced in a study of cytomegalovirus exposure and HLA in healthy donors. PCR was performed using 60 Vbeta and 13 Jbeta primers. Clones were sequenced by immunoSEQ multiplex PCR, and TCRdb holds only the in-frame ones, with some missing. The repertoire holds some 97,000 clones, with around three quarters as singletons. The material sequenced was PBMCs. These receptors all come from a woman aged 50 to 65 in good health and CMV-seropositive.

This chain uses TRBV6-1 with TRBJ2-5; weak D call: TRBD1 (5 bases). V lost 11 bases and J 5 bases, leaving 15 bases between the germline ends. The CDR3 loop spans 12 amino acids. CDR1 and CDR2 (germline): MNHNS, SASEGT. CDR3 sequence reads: CASSGQAETQYF. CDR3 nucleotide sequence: TGTGCCTCTTCAGGGCAGGCGGAGACCCAGTACTTC.

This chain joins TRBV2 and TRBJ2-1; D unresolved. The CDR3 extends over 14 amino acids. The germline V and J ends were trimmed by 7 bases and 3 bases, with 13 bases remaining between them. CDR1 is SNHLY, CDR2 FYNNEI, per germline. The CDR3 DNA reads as TGTGCCAGCACGGTAACCAACCTCTACAATGAGCAGTTCTTC. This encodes CASTVTNLYNEQFF.

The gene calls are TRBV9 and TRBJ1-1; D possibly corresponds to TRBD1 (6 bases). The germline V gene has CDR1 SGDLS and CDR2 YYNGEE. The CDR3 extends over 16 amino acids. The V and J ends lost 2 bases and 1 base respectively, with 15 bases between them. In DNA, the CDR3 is TGTGCCAGCAGCGTGGGAGGGGGGGGGAAGAACACTGAAGCTTTCTTT. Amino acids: CASSVGGGGKNTEAFF. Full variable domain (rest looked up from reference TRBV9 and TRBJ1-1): DSGVTQTPKHLITATGQRVTLRCSPRSGDLSVYWYQQSLDQGLQFLIQYYNGEERAKGNILERFSAQQFPDLHSELNLSSLELGDSALYFCASSVGGGGKNTEAFFGQGTRLTVV.

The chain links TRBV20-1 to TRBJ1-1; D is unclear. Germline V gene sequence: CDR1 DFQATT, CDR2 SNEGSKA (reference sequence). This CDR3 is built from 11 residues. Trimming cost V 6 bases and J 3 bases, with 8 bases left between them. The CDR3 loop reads CSAPQDTEAFF. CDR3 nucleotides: TGCAGTGCCCCTCAGGACACTGAAGCTTTCTTT.

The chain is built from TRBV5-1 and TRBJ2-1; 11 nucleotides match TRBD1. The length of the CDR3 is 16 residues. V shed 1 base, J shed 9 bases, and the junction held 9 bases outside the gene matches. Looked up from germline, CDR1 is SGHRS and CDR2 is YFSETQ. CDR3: CASSLLIGQGAGEQFF. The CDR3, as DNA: TGCGCCAGCAGCTTGCTGATTGGACAGGGGGCCGGTGAGCAGTTCTTC.

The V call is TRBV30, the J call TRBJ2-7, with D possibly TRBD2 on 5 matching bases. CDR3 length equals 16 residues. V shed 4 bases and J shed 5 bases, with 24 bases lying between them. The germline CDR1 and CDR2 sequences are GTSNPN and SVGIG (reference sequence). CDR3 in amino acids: CAWTLLPRAGGDEQYF. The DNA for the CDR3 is TGTGCCTGGACTCTACTCCCTCGGGCAGGAGGAGACGAGCAGTACTTC.

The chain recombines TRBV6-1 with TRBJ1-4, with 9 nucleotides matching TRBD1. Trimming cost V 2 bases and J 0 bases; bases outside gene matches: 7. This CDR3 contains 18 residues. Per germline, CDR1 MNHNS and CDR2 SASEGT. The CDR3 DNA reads TGTGCCAGCAGTGAATGGGGGACAGGGTTCACAACTAATGAAAAACTGTTTTTT. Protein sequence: CASSEWGTGFTTNEKLFF.

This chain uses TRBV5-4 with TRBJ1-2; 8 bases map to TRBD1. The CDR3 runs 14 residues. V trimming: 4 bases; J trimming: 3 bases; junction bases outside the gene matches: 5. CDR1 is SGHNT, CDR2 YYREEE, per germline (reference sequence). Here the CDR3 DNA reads TGTGCCAGCAGCCTAGGACAGGGAGACTATGGCTACACCTTC. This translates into CASSLGQGDYGYTF.

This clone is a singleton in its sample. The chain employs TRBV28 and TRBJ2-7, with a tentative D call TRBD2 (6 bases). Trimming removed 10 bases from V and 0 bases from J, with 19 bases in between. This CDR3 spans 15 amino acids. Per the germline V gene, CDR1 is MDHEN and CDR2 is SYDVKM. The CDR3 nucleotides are TGTGCCACCCACCCGGACGTAGCGGCCTCCTACGAGCAGTACTTC. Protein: CATHPDVAASYEQYF.

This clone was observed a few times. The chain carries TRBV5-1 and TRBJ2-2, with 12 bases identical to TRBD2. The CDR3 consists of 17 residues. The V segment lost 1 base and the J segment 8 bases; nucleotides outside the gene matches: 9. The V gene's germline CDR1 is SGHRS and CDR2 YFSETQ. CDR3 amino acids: CASSLYLAGGPAGELFF. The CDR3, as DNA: TGCGCCAGCAGCTTGTATCTAGCGGGAGGGCCGGCGGGGGAGCTGTTTTTT.

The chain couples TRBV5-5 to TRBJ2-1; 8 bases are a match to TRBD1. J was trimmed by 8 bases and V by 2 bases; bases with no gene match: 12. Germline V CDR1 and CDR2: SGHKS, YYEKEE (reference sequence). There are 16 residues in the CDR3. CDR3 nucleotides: TGTGCCAGCAGCTTAAACCGGGACAGGCGGAGGGATGAGCAGTTCTTC. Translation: CASSLNRDRRRDEQFF.

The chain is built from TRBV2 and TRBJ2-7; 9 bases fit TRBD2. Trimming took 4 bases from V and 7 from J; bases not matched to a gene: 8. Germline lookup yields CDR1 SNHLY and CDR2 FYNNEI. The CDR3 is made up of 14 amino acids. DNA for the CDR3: TGTGCCAGCAGTGGACGCGGGGGGGCGGGGGAGCAGTACTTC. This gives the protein CASSGRGGAGEQYF.

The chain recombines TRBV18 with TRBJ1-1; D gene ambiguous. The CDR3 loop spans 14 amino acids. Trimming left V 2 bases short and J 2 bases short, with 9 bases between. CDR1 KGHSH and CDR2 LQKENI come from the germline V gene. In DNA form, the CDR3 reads TGTGCCAGCTCACCAGTCCGACTTAACACTGAAGCTTTCTTT. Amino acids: CASSPVRLNTEAFF. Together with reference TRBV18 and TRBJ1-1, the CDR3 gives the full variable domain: NAGVMQNPRHLVRRRGQEARLRCSPMKGHSHVYWYRQLPEEGLKFMVYLQKENIIDESGMPKERFSAEFPKEGPSILRIQQVVRGDSAAYFCASSPVRLNTEAFFGQGTRLTVV.

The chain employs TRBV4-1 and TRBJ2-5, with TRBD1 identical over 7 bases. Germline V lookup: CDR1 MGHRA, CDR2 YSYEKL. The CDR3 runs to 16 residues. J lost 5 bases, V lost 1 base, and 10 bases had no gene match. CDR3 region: CASSQAGEGGWETQYF. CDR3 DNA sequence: TGCGCCAGCAGCCAAGCGGGCGAAGGGGGCTGGGAGACCCAGTACTTC.

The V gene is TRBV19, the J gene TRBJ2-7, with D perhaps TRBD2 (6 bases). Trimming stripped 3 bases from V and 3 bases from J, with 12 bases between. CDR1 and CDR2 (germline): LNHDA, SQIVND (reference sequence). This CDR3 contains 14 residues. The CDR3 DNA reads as TGTGCCAGTAGTATCCCCGGGAGAGGCTACGAGCAGTACTTC. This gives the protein CASSIPGRGYEQYF.